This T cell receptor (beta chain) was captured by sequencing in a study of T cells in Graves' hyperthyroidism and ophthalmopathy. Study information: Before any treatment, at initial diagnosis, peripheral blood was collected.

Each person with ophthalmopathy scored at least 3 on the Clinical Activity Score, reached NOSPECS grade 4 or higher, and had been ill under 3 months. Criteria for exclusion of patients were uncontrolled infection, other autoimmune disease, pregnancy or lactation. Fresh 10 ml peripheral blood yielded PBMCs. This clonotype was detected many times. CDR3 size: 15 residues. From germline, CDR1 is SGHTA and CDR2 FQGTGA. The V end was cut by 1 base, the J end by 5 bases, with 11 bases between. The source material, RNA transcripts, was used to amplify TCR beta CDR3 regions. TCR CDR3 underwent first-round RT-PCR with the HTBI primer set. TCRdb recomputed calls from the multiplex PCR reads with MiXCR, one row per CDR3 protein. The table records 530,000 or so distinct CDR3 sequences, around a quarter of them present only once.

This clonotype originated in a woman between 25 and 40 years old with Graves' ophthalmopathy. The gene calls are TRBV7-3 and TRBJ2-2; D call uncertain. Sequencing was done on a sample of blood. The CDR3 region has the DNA TGTGCCAGCAGCTTAATTGGGGAAACGACCGGGGAGCTGTTTTTT. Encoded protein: CASSLIGETTGELFF. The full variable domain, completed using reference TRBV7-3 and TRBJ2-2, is GAGVSQTPSNKVTEKGKYVELRCDPISGHTALYWYRQSLGQGPEFLIYFQGTGAADDSGLPNDRFFAVRPEGSVSTLKIQRTERGDSAVYLCASSLIGETTGELFFGEGSRLTVL.